Listed below are T cell receptor beta chains from one sample, sequenced in a study of control samples from healthy donors and cancer patients. Sequencing used immunoSEQ multiplex PCR; TCRdb keeps in-frame clones, though not all of them. The sample has about 180,000 clones; approximately 92% are singletons. What was sequenced was blood. The origin of the receptors is a young man in good health. Each CDR3 is given with its conserved first and last residue. The D gene is left open where the match is weak. Clone size, where shown, is once, few, many, or a class for clones that have expanded.

j_gene: TRBJ1-2; abundance: -; v_gene: TRBV7-6; d_gene: TRBD1; CDR3nt: TGTGCCAGCAGCTCCTACACCGGGACAGACAATTTCGATGGCTACACCTTC; CDR3aa: CASSSYTGTDNFDGYTF
j_gene: TRBJ2-2; abundance: few; v_gene: TRBV11-2; d_gene: TRBD2; CDR3nt: TGTGCCAGCAAGCGCGGGGGGTCCCGACTCACCCTAAACACCGGGGAGCTGTTTTTT; CDR3aa: CASKRGGSRLTLNTGELFF
j_gene: TRBJ1-3; abundance: -; v_gene: TRBV5-5; d_gene: -; CDR3nt: TGTGCCAGCAGCGCGCCACAGGGTCTGGGTAGAAACACCATATATTTT; CDR3aa: CASSAPQGLGRNTIYF
j_gene: TRBJ2-1; abundance: -; v_gene: TRBV29-1; d_gene: TRBD1; CDR3nt: TGCAGCGTTGAAGATCCAGGGGGTTACTACAATGAGCAGTTCTTC; CDR3aa: CSVEDPGGYYNEQFF
j_gene: TRBJ2-5; abundance: -; v_gene: TRBV5-1; d_gene: TRBD2; CDR3nt: TGCGCCAGCAGCCCCAGTAAAGCGGGAGTGGAGACCCAGTACTTC; CDR3aa: CASSPSKAGVETQYF
j_gene: TRBJ2-5; abundance: -; v_gene: TRBV28; d_gene: -; CDR3nt: TGTGCCAGCAGTTTTAGCCTAGCTTTGAAAGAGACCCAGTACTTC; CDR3aa: CASSFSLALKETQYF
j_gene: TRBJ2-2; abundance: -; v_gene: TRBV7-2; d_gene: -; CDR3nt: TGTGCCAGCAGCTCGACGTCTGGCACCGGGGAGCTGTTTTTT; CDR3aa: CASSSTSGTGELFF
j_gene: TRBJ2-3; abundance: -; v_gene: TRBV24-1; d_gene: TRBD1; CDR3nt: TGTGCCACCAGTGCTCCGGGACAGGGGGCGAATACGCAGTATTTT; CDR3aa: CATSAPGQGANTQYF
j_gene: TRBJ2-7; abundance: -; v_gene: TRBV6-1; d_gene: -; CDR3nt: TGTGCCAGCAGTGAGTTAGGTGGGGCAGGGTCACCCTACGAGCAGTACTTC; CDR3aa: CASSELGGAGSPYEQYF
j_gene: TRBJ2-1; abundance: -; v_gene: TRBV27; d_gene: -; CDR3nt: TGTGCCAGCAGTTACCAGGGCTCCTACAATGAGCAGTTCTTC; CDR3aa: CASSYQGSYNEQFF
j_gene: TRBJ2-2; abundance: -; v_gene: TRBV7-8; d_gene: -; CDR3nt: TGTGCCAGCAGCTTAAGGGACACGGGGGGCGGGGAGCTGTTTTTT; CDR3aa: CASSLRDTGGGELFF
j_gene: TRBJ1-6; abundance: -; v_gene: TRBV28; d_gene: -; CDR3nt: TGTGCCAGCAGATACAGTAATTCACCCCTCCACTTT; CDR3aa: CASRYSNSPLHF
j_gene: TRBJ1-5; abundance: few; v_gene: TRBV6-6; d_gene: -; CDR3nt: TGTGCCAGCAGTTACCGGGGTTCGCTCGGGCCCCAGCATTTT; CDR3aa: CASSYRGSLGPQHF
j_gene: TRBJ2-5; abundance: -; v_gene: TRBV5-1; d_gene: TRBD1; CDR3nt: TGCGCCAGCAGCTTACATGGACAGGGGTGCGGGGAGACCCAGTACTTC; CDR3aa: CASSLHGQGCGETQYF
j_gene: TRBJ2-1; abundance: -; v_gene: TRBV6-5; d_gene: TRBD2; CDR3nt: TGTGCCAGCAGTTACAGGACTAGCGGGAGTGTGGGTGAGCAGTTCTTC; CDR3aa: CASSYRTSGSVGEQFF
j_gene: TRBJ1-1; abundance: -; v_gene: TRBV2; d_gene: -; CDR3nt: TGTGCCAGCAGTGGGAGGCTGACAGGACGATCCGAAGCTTTCTTT; CDR3aa: CASSGRLTGRSEAFF
j_gene: TRBJ2-2; abundance: -; v_gene: TRBV19; d_gene: -; CDR3nt: TGTGCCAGTAGTATATTGGGGAACACCGGGGAGCTGTTTTTT; CDR3aa: CASSILGNTGELFF
j_gene: TRBJ2-7; abundance: -; v_gene: TRBV6-1; d_gene: -; CDR3nt: TGTGCCAGCAGTGACAACTTGGGCGAGCAGTACTTC; CDR3aa: CASSDNLGEQYF
j_gene: TRBJ2-3; abundance: -; v_gene: TRBV18; d_gene: -; CDR3nt: TGTGCCAGCTCACCAAGCCGCACAGATACGCAGTATTTT; CDR3aa: CASSPSRTDTQYF
j_gene: TRBJ2-3; abundance: -; v_gene: TRBV4-2; d_gene: -; CDR3nt: TGTGCCAGCAGCCACGAGGAGACATCACCCCTATTAGGTGGCACAGATACGCAGTATTTT; CDR3aa: CASSHEETSPLLGGTDTQYF
j_gene: TRBJ2-7; abundance: -; v_gene: TRBV9; d_gene: -; CDR3nt: TGTGCCAGCAGCTCGTCAGGGGTCGGCGAGCAGTACTTC; CDR3aa: CASSSSGVGEQYF
j_gene: TRBJ1-4; abundance: -; v_gene: TRBV6-2/TRBV6-3; d_gene: -; CDR3nt: TGTGCCAGCAGTTACTCGAAGCGGGGGGAGTTTTCTGAAAAACTGTTTTTT; CDR3aa: CASSYSKRGEFSEKLFF
j_gene: TRBJ1-5; abundance: -; v_gene: TRBV9; d_gene: -; CDR3nt: TGTGCCAGCAGCGCGCAGCCAGGAGACAATCAGCCCCAGCATTTT; CDR3aa: CASSAQPGDNQPQHF
j_gene: TRBJ2-7; abundance: -; v_gene: TRBV7-6; d_gene: -; CDR3nt: TGTGCCAGCAGCATGGGACCCTACGAGCAGTACTTC; CDR3aa: CASSMGPYEQYF
j_gene: TRBJ1-5; abundance: few; v_gene: TRBV9; d_gene: -; CDR3nt: TGTGCCAGCAGCGTAGGGTCGTATCAGCCCCAGCATTTT; CDR3aa: CASSVGSYQPQHF
j_gene: TRBJ2-1; abundance: -; v_gene: TRBV6-2/TRBV6-3; d_gene: -; CDR3nt: TGTGCCAGCAGCCCTGGGGAGTATTGGTACAATGAGCAGTTCTTC; CDR3aa: CASSPGEYWYNEQFF
j_gene: TRBJ2-7; abundance: -; v_gene: TRBV3-1/TRBV3-2; d_gene: -; CDR3nt: TGTGCCAGCAGCCACTCCTACCAAACCTACGAGCAGTACTTC; CDR3aa: CASSHSYQTYEQYF
j_gene: TRBJ2-5; abundance: -; v_gene: TRBV5-4; d_gene: TRBD2; CDR3nt: TGTGCCAGCAGCATACCCGGACGGGGGGGGGAGACCCAGTACTTC; CDR3aa: CASSIPGRGGETQYF
j_gene: TRBJ1-1; abundance: -; v_gene: TRBV2; d_gene: -; CDR3nt: TGTGCCACCCAACGGGGAGGGATGAACACTGAAGCTTTCTTT; CDR3aa: CATQRGGMNTEAFF
j_gene: TRBJ2-2; abundance: -; v_gene: TRBV7-2; d_gene: -; CDR3nt: TGTGCCAGCAGCTTAGAGCCGGGGAACACCGGGGAGCTGTTTTTT; CDR3aa: CASSLEPGNTGELFF
j_gene: TRBJ1-3; abundance: -; v_gene: TRBV28; d_gene: TRBD1; CDR3nt: TGTGCCAGCAGTCCCAACTTCCTAGGGGCAGGGGGTGGAAACACCATATATTTT; CDR3aa: CASSPNFLGAGGGNTIYF
j_gene: TRBJ2-2; abundance: -; v_gene: TRBV5-6; d_gene: -; CDR3nt: TGTGCCAGCAGCTTGGCCAGACAGCCCGGGGAGCTGTTTTTT; CDR3aa: CASSLARQPGELFF
j_gene: TRBJ1-3; abundance: -; v_gene: TRBV9; d_gene: -; CDR3nt: TGTGCCAGCTCCCGGGTGGGTGGAAACACCATATATTTT; CDR3aa: CASSRVGGNTIYF
j_gene: TRBJ1-2; abundance: once; v_gene: TRBV19; d_gene: -; CDR3nt: TGTGCCAGTCTTGGGGTTGGGAACTATGGCTACACCTTC; CDR3aa: CASLGVGNYGYTF
j_gene: TRBJ2-3; abundance: -; v_gene: TRBV28; d_gene: -; CDR3nt: TGTGCCAGCACCATGAAGACAGATAGCACAGATACGCAGTATTTT; CDR3aa: CASTMKTDSTDTQYF
j_gene: TRBJ2-7; abundance: -; v_gene: TRBV29-1; d_gene: TRBD1; CDR3nt: TGCAGCGTTGGGGACAGGGGGGACGGAGAGCAGTACTTC; CDR3aa: CSVGDRGDGEQYF
j_gene: TRBJ1-1; abundance: -; v_gene: TRBV2; d_gene: -; CDR3nt: TGTGCCAGCGGGGACGGAATAGCGAGGACTGAAGCTTTCTTT; CDR3aa: CASGDGIARTEAFF
j_gene: TRBJ2-1; abundance: -; v_gene: TRBV23-1; d_gene: TRBD1; CDR3nt: TGCGCCAGCAGCCGGGACAGGGACAATGAGCAGTTCTTC; CDR3aa: CASSRDRDNEQFF
j_gene: TRBJ1-2; abundance: -; v_gene: TRBV30; d_gene: -; CDR3nt: TGTGCCTGGAGTGTACTAAGGGCGCGAGGCTACACCTTC; CDR3aa: CAWSVLRARGYTF
j_gene: TRBJ2-5; abundance: once; v_gene: TRBV5-1; d_gene: -; CDR3nt: TGCGCCAGCAGCTTGGCCGGGGTAGGGGAGACCCAGTACTTC; CDR3aa: CASSLAGVGETQYF
j_gene: TRBJ2-7; abundance: -; v_gene: TRBV28; d_gene: TRBD2; CDR3nt: TGTGCCAGCAGTCCCCAGCCTAGCGGACCGTACTACGAGCAGTACTTC; CDR3aa: CASSPQPSGPYYEQYF
j_gene: TRBJ1-2; abundance: -; v_gene: TRBV4-1; d_gene: -; CDR3nt: TGCGCCAGCAGCCAATACGCGGGAAACTATGGCTACACCTTC; CDR3aa: CASSQYAGNYGYTF
j_gene: TRBJ1-2; abundance: -; v_gene: TRBV5-1; d_gene: TRBD1; CDR3nt: TGCGCCAGCAGCCCGGGACAGGGGGGCGGCTACACCTTC; CDR3aa: CASSPGQGGGYTF
j_gene: TRBJ2-3; abundance: -; v_gene: TRBV9; d_gene: -; CDR3nt: TGTGCCAGCAGCGTAGCTATGAGCCGAAGCACAGATACGCAGTATTTT; CDR3aa: CASSVAMSRSTDTQYF
j_gene: TRBJ2-3; abundance: -; v_gene: TRBV5-6; d_gene: TRBD2; CDR3nt: TGTGCCAGCGGGACTAGCGGAACAGATACGCAGTATTTT; CDR3aa: CASGTSGTDTQYF
j_gene: TRBJ1-2; abundance: -; v_gene: TRBV7-8; d_gene: -; CDR3nt: TGTGCCAGCAGCTTACAGGGCTCTAATGACTATGGCTACACCTTC; CDR3aa: CASSLQGSNDYGYTF
j_gene: TRBJ2-7; abundance: -; v_gene: TRBV27; d_gene: -; CDR3nt: TGTGCCAGCAGTTGGAGCCTAGCATCCTACGAGCAGTACTTC; CDR3aa: CASSWSLASYEQYF
j_gene: TRBJ2-2; abundance: -; v_gene: TRBV10-2; d_gene: TRBD2; CDR3nt: TGCGCCAGCAGTGAGTTCAAGCGGGAGTCGGGGGAGCTGTTTTTT; CDR3aa: CASSEFKRESGELFF
j_gene: TRBJ1-2; abundance: -; v_gene: TRBV11-2; d_gene: TRBD1; CDR3nt: TGTGCCAGCAGCCCAAGGACAGGGTATGGCTACACCTTC; CDR3aa: CASSPRTGYGYTF
j_gene: TRBJ1-2; abundance: -; v_gene: TRBV6-6; d_gene: -; CDR3nt: TGTGCCAGCAGGTTAAACTATGGCTACACCTTC; CDR3aa: CASRLNYGYTF
j_gene: TRBJ2-1; abundance: -; v_gene: TRBV5-1; d_gene: TRBD2; CDR3nt: TGCGCCAGCAGCTACAGGACTAGCGGGGGCAATGAGCAGTTCTTC; CDR3aa: CASSYRTSGGNEQFF
j_gene: TRBJ2-7; abundance: once; v_gene: TRBV2; d_gene: -; CDR3nt: TGTGCCACCACGGACTGGAGCTCCTACGAGCAGTACTTC; CDR3aa: CATTDWSSYEQYF
j_gene: TRBJ2-5; abundance: -; v_gene: TRBV30; d_gene: -; CDR3nt: TGTGCCTGGAGTGTCGGTCAGTACCAAGAGACCCAGTACTTC; CDR3aa: CAWSVGQYQETQYF
j_gene: TRBJ2-5; abundance: -; v_gene: TRBV6-1; d_gene: -; CDR3nt: TGTGCCAGCAGTGAAATCCTGAGAATAGAGACCCAGTACTTC; CDR3aa: CASSEILRIETQYF
j_gene: TRBJ2-1; abundance: -; v_gene: TRBV25-1; d_gene: TRBD2; CDR3nt: TGTGCCAGCAGTCTTAGCGGGGGGTATAGTAATGAGCAGTTCTTC; CDR3aa: CASSLSGGYSNEQFF
j_gene: TRBJ1-6; abundance: -; v_gene: TRBV5-1; d_gene: TRBD1; CDR3nt: TGCGCCAGCAGCTTGTCGGACAGGGCGGCTTCACCCCTCCACTTT; CDR3aa: CASSLSDRAASPLHF
j_gene: TRBJ2-2; abundance: -; v_gene: TRBV10-2; d_gene: TRBD2; CDR3nt: TGCGCCAGCCGAAGCGCGACTAGCCTGAACACCGGGGAGCTGTTTTTT; CDR3aa: CASRSATSLNTGELFF